Listed here are 23 T cell receptor beta chains from one sample, sequenced in a study of T cells after yellow fever vaccination. TCRdb ran MiXCR on the 5' RACE reads and lists one entry per CDR3 protein. The sample lists 70,000 or so distinct CDR3 sequences; 5.9% were seen once. Source: CD4+ T cells sorted from PBMCs, taken less than 16 days after the first yellow fever vaccination. Every receptor here comes from a man aged 18 to 29 who received the YFV17D yellow fever vaccine.

This clonotype was seen many times. The chain is built from TRBV7-2 and TRBJ1-2; D unresolved. The germline gives CDR1 SGHTA, CDR2 FQGNSA. This CDR3 is built from 13 residues. V was pared by 2 bases and J by 7 bases, with 11 bases between. CDR3 residues: CASSLSVLPGYTF. The CDR3 DNA reads as TGTGCCAGCAGCTTATCTGTCCTTCCTGGCTACACCTTC.

There are a few counts of this clonotype. This chain links TRBV5-1 with TRBJ1-5; 8 nucleotides align to TRBD1. Germline V gene sequence: CDR1 SGHRS, CDR2 YFSETQ. V lost 0 bases, J lost 4 bases, and 9 bases stayed unmatched. The CDR3 covers 17 residues. This chain's CDR3 is CASSLDPQGASNQPQHF. In DNA form, the CDR3 reads TGCGCCAGCAGCTTGGACCCCCAGGGGGCGTCAAATCAGCCCCAGCATTTT. The full variable domain, rest sourced from reference TRBV5-1 and TRBJ1-5, is KAGVTQTPRYLIKTRGQQVTLSCSPISGHRSVSWYQQTPGQGLQFLFEYFSETQRNKGNFPGRFSGRQFSNSRSEMNVSTLELGDSALYLCASSLDPQGASNQPQHFGDGTRLSIL.

This clonotype was recorded many times. The chain couples TRBV25-1 to TRBJ2-5; 10 bases agree with TRBD1. The CDR3 consists of 15 residues. Germline V gives CDR1 MGHDK, CDR2 SYGVNS. The V gene end was trimmed by 4 bases and the J gene end by 7 bases; junction bases not matched to a gene: 9. This CDR3 reads CASSATGGVFRTQYF. The DNA for the CDR3 is TGTGCCAGCAGTGCGACAGGGGGCGTTTTTAGGACCCAGTACTTC.

This clonotype was counted many times. The CDR3 nucleotides read TGCAGTGCTAGAGATGCAGCAAACACCGGGGAGCTGTTTTTT. Residues: CSARDAANTGELFF. The V gene is TRBV20-1, the J gene TRBJ2-2; D remains ambiguous. Trimming left V 0 bases short and J 2 bases short, with 7 bases between. CDR3 length: 14 residues. Germline V gene lookup returns CDR1 DFQATT and CDR2 SNEGSKA (reference sequence).

This clonotype was recorded many times. The rearrangement joins TRBV20-1 to TRBJ1-5, with D tentatively TRBD1 (6 bases). Trimming cost V 2 bases and J 8 bases, with 22 bases left between them. CDR1 DFQATT and CDR2 SNEGSKA come from the germline V gene (reference sequence). The length of the CDR3 is 16 residues. CDR3 residues: CSARNPTGILEKPQHF. For the CDR3, the DNA is TGCAGTGCTAGAAACCCCACAGGGATTCTCGAGAAGCCCCAGCATTTT.

This clonotype has a count of ten or more. The J gene is TRBJ1-2, the V gene TRBV20-1; the match to TRBD1 covers 8 bases. Germline V gene sequence: CDR1 DFQATT, CDR2 SNEGSKA (reference sequence). After removal of 5 bases from V and 3 bases from J, the junction contained 14 bases not matched to a gene. CDR3 length: 16 amino acids. CDR3 DNA: TGCAGTGCTCCTCGACTCGGGTCAGGGGGCGACTATGGCTACACCTTC. Its translation is CSAPRLGSGGDYGYTF.

V gene TRBV20-1 combines with J gene TRBJ2-7; 9 bases line up with TRBD1. The V gene's germline CDR1 is DFQATT and CDR2 SNEGSKA (reference sequence). V shed 6 bases and J 6 bases; nucleotides not matched to a gene: 12. The CDR3 is 14 amino acids. The CDR3 DNA reads TGCAGTGCCCTCAGCCCCGGGACAGGGTTCGAGCAGTACGTC. Its translation is CSALSPGTGFEQYV.

In this sample, this clonotype turned up many times. The V gene is TRBV20-1, the J gene TRBJ2-1, with unresolved D. The germline gives CDR1 DFQATT, CDR2 SNEGSKA (reference sequence). The CDR3 is 15 residues long. Trimming removed 5 bases at V and 0 bases at J, with 14 bases between. The CDR3 here is CSACGERSSYNEQFF. The CDR3 nucleotides are TGCAGTGCTTGTGGAGAAAGGAGCTCCTACAATGAGCAGTTCTTC.

This clonotype was picked up many times. The genes are TRBV7-2 and TRBJ2-7; 8 bases map to TRBD1. CDR3 size: 13 residues. The germline V gene encodes CDR1 SGHTA and CDR2 FQGNSA. With 4 bases clipped from V and 6 bases from J, the junction kept 5 bases outside the gene matches. CDR3 protein: CASSSGQGTEQYF. As DNA, the CDR3 is TGTGCCAGCAGCTCTGGACAGGGTACCGAGCAGTACTTC.

There are many counts of this clonotype. The chain links TRBV5-1 to TRBJ2-5; D might be TRBD2 (6 bases). The germline V gene encodes CDR1 SGHRS and CDR2 YFSETQ. V dropped 5 bases and J dropped 5 bases, with 10 bases sitting between them. The CDR3 sequence is 12 residues long. The CDR3 sequence: CASRPEGETQYF. The CDR3 DNA is TGCGCCAGCAGGCCGGAGGGGGAGACCCAGTACTTC.

At least ten counts were recorded for this clonotype. This rearrangement joins TRBV4-2 to TRBJ1-2; 7 bases agree with TRBD1. The CDR3 extends over 16 amino acids. Per germline, CDR1 LGHNA and CDR2 YNFKEQ. Germline trimming cut 0 bases from V and 8 bases from J; bases unmatched to any gene: 12. The CDR3 protein is CASSQEGPGRGQGYTF. As DNA, the CDR3 is TGTGCCAGCAGCCAAGAGGGCCCGGGAAGGGGGCAGGGCTACACCTTC.

This clonotype was seen ten or more times. CDR3 region: CASRYKKLPSVNTEAFF. The CDR3 DNA reads TGTGCCAGCAGGTATAAAAAACTCCCCTCGGTGAACACTGAAGCTTTCTTT. The J gene is TRBJ1-1, the V gene TRBV6-5, with D hard to call. The CDR3 has 17 residues. Trimming shortened V by 6 bases and J by 0 bases, and 20 bases separated the two germline ends. Germline V gives CDR1 MNHEY, CDR2 SVGAGI.

This clonotype has a count of ten or more. V and J are TRBV14 and TRBJ2-6; D is uncertain. V was clipped by 1 base and J by 4 bases, with 20 bases between them. The CDR3 covers 19 residues. Germline lookup yields CDR1 SGHDN and CDR2 FVKESK. The CDR3 DNA is TGTGCCAGCAGCCAAGCAAGGTTTCGTTCGGATAAAGGGGCCAACGTCCTGACTTTC. This codes for CASSQARFRSDKGANVLTF. Full variable domain (missing parts from reference TRBV14 and TRBJ2-6): EAGVTQFPSHSVIEKGQTVTLRCDPISGHDNLYWYRRVMGKEIKFLLHFVKESKQDESGMPNNRFLAERTGGTYSTLKVQPAELEDSGVYFCASSQARFRSDKGANVLTFGAGSRLTVL.

The sample holds many counts of this clonotype. This chain connects TRBV12-3 or TRBV12-4 to TRBJ2-3, with a weak D call TRBD2 (5 bases). Trimming left V 6 bases short and J 0 bases short, with 10 bases between. This CDR3 is 14 amino acids long. CDR3 sequence reads: CASRARTSTDTQYF. The DNA of the CDR3 is TGTGCCAGCAGAGCAAGGACTAGCACAGATACGCAGTATTTT.

Ten or more counts support this clonotype. The chain uses TRBV7-2 and TRBJ1-2; TRBD1 matches 10 bases. V dropped 5 bases and J dropped 1; count of bases not matched to a gene: 4. Germline assignment: CDR1 SGHTA and CDR2 FQGNSA. The length of the CDR3 is 15 residues. The CDR3 bases are TGTGCCAGCAGCGTTGACAGGGGGCGTAACTATGGCTACACCTTC. This sequence encodes CASSVDRGRNYGYTF.

This clonotype has ten or more counts. The chain combines TRBV27 with TRBJ1-5, with D unresolved. V was pared by 2 bases and J by 0 bases, with 11 bases between. The length of the CDR3 is 16 residues. Germline V gene lookup returns CDR1 MNHEY and CDR2 SMNVEV (reference sequence). As DNA, the CDR3 is TGTGCCAGCAGTTTAGTTTGGTCGGTTAGCAATCAGCCCCAGCATTTT. This sequence encodes CASSLVWSVSNQPQHF.

The rearrangement links TRBV4-2 to TRBJ1-4, with unresolved D. V shed 0 bases and J shed 5 bases, with 13 bases lying between them. The CDR3 is 16 amino acids. Germline CDR1 LGHNA, CDR2 YNFKEQ. CDR3 nucleotides: TGTGCCAGCAGCCAAGATCGAGGGCCAGGAAATGAAAAACTGTTTTTT. Translation: CASSQDRGPGNEKLFF.

In its sample, this clonotype was seen many times. V gene TRBV4-3 combines with J gene TRBJ2-3; TRBD1 or TRBD2 may be the D gene (6 bases each). The V end was cut by 3 bases, the J end by 2 bases, with 15 bases between. Germline loops: CDR1 LGHNA, CDR2 YSLEER. The CDR3 has 16 amino acids. The DNA of the CDR3 is TGCGCCAGCAGCCACGGGGGCGCCACAAACACAGATACGCAGTATTTT. It specifies CASSHGGATNTDTQYF.

The count of this clonotype is one. CDR3 sequence reads: CAISPGVLDTQYF. The DNA of the CDR3 is TGTGCCATCAGCCCCGGGGTACTTGACACGCAGTATTTT. The chain is built from TRBV10-3 and TRBJ2-3; possibly TRBD2 for D (5 bases). The CDR3 covers 13 residues. Germline CDR1 reads ENHRY; CDR2 reads SYGVKD. Trimming removed 6 bases from V and 9 bases from J, with 16 bases in between.

Many counts were recorded for this clonotype. The V and J genes are TRBV7-6 and TRBJ2-5; TRBD2 agrees at 11 bases. CDR1 and CDR2 from the germline V gene are SGHVS and FNYEAQ. This CDR3 comprises 16 residues. The ends lost 2 bases at V and 2 bases at J; junction bases unmatched: 4. The CDR3 sequence: CASSLTSGGHQETQYF. CDR3 nucleotide sequence: TGTGCCAGCAGCTTAACTAGCGGGGGACATCAAGAGACCCAGTACTTC.

This clonotype was detected many times. This chain links TRBV5-1 with TRBJ2-7; weak D call: TRBD1 (6 bases). The CDR3 is 18 amino acids. The ends were cut back, 3 bases at V and 5 bases at J, with 27 bases in the middle. Germline V lookup: CDR1 SGHRS, CDR2 YFSETQ. CDR3: CASSSTPSDRLSSHEQYF. As DNA, the CDR3 is TGCGCCAGCAGCTCAACTCCATCAGACAGGCTATCTAGCCACGAGCAGTACTTC.

This clonotype has ten or more counts. The CDR3 region is CASSRRDLYEQYF. The CDR3 nucleotides read TGTGCCAGCAGCCGCAGGGATCTCTACGAGCAGTACTTC. V gene TRBV12-3 or TRBV12-4 combines with J gene TRBJ2-7, with D possibly matching TRBD1 (5 bases). Trimming removed 6 bases from V and 3 bases from J, with 12 bases in between. This CDR3 contains 13 residues.

This clonotype has at least ten counts. This sequence joins TRBV6-2 or TRBV6-3 and TRBJ2-3; a possible D gene is TRBD2 (6 bases). V was shortened by 7 bases and J by 3 bases, with 14 bases between the two germline ends. The germline V gene encodes CDR1 MNHEY and CDR2 SVGEGT. The length of the CDR3 is 14 residues. The CDR3 reads CASTRGILTDTQYF. In DNA, the CDR3 is TGTGCCAGCACCCGCGGGATCTTGACAGATACGCAGTATTTT.